The 21 T cell receptor beta chains reported below all come from one sample, sequenced in a study of blood T cell repertoires in COVID-19. Repertoires were generated with immunoSEQ multiplex PCR, while TCRdb's copy carries only in-frame clones and drops some. Here the sample spans a few hundred thousand clones, more than 75% being singletons. Sequencing was performed on PBMCs or T cells enriched from blood (not recorded which). The receptor source for this set is a man aged 25-45 years who had recovered from COVID-19.

V usage is TRBV24-1 and J usage is TRBJ2-5; the D is unclear. Germline V gene data show CDR1 as KGHDR and CDR2 as SFDVKD. The CDR3 covers 12 residues. The V and J ends lost 4 bases and 2 bases respectively, with 4 bases between them. The chain's CDR3 is CATSEHQETQYF. The CDR3 DNA sequence: TGTGCCACCAGTGAACATCAAGAGACCCAGTACTTC.

The V call is TRBV3-1 (or the pseudogene TRBV3-2), the J call TRBJ1-2, with a weak D call TRBD1 (6 bases). Trimming left V 4 bases short and J 8 bases short, with 20 bases between. The germline CDR1 and CDR2 sequences are LGHDT and YNNKEL (reference sequence). The CDR3 contains 15 residues. CDR3 DNA sequence: TGTGCCAGCAGCCGATCTGTAGGGGGGGCGGAAGGCTACACCTTC. Protein sequence: CASSRSVGGAEGYTF.

This clone occurred once. This sequence joins TRBV19 and TRBJ1-5, with unresolved D. Germline-derived CDR1 and CDR2 are LNHDA and SQIVND (reference sequence). This CDR3 comprises 17 residues. Trimming left V 0 bases short and J 0 bases short, with 12 bases between. CDR3 residues: CASSIDLAQYSNQPQHF. The CDR3 DNA follows: TGTGCCAGTAGTATAGATCTGGCACAGTATAGCAATCAGCCCCAGCATTTT.

This clone was found once. The V and J genes are TRBV6-6 and TRBJ1-2; weak D call: TRBD1 (5 bases). Germline V gene data show CDR1 as MNHNY and CDR2 as SVGAGI (reference sequence). There are 16 residues in the CDR3. Trimming stripped 6 bases from V and 1 base from J, with 18 bases between. CDR3 residues: CASSGLGTDSNYGYTF. The CDR3, as DNA: TGTGCCAGCAGCGGACTAGGGACGGATAGTAACTATGGCTACACCTTC.

The V gene is TRBV6-2 or TRBV6-3, the J gene TRBJ2-4; the match to TRBD2 covers 9 bases. J lost 7 bases, V lost 5 bases, and 24 bases had no gene match. CDR1 is MNHEY, CDR2 SVGEGT, per germline. This CDR3 spans 20 amino acids. The CDR3 nucleotides are TGTGCCAGCAGTGCCCCTCTCGCGGGGGGGCGAAGGGGTTGGTTGAACATTCAGTACTTC. It yields the protein CASSAPLAGGRRGWLNIQYF.

V is TRBV7-9 and J is TRBJ1-2; unclear D gene. CDR3 size: 14 residues. Germline V gene sequence: CDR1 SEHNR, CDR2 FQNEAQ (reference sequence). V lost 0 bases and J 8 bases, leaving 13 bases between the germline ends. CDR3 coding DNA: TGTGCCAGCAGCTTAGCGGTGGCCCCGTTAGGCTACACCTTC. Protein product: CASSLAVAPLGYTF. Full variable domain (remainder filled in from reference TRBV7-9 and TRBJ1-2): DTGVSQNPRHKITKRGQNVTFRCDPISEHNRLYWYRQTLGQGPEFLTYFQNEAQLEKSRLLSDRFSAERPKGSFSTLEIQRTEQGDSAMYLCASSLAVAPLGYTFGSGTRLTVV.

This clone was seen only a few times. The chain employs TRBV10-3 and TRBJ1-1; no reliable D call. CDR3 length: 12 residues. Per the germline V gene, CDR1 is ENHRY and CDR2 is SYGVKD. The germline V and J ends were trimmed by 6 bases and 5 bases, with 10 bases remaining between them. The CDR3 is CAISTRETEAFF. Written as DNA, the CDR3 is TGTGCCATCAGCACGAGGGAGACTGAAGCTTTCTTT.

This rearrangement joins TRBV5-1 to TRBJ1-2; D possibly corresponds to TRBD1 (6 bases). Germline V lookup: CDR1 SGHRS, CDR2 YFSETQ. V dropped 2 bases and J dropped 1 base, with 12 bases sitting between them. This CDR3 has 15 residues. The CDR3 coding sequence is TGCGCCAGCAGCTTTAAACAGGGTGGTAACTATGGCTACACCTTC. It specifies CASSFKQGGNYGYTF.

The chain carries TRBV15 and TRBJ1-3; D unresolved. Germline V gene lookup returns CDR1 LNHNV and CDR2 YYDKDF (reference sequence). The ends were cut back, 5 bases at V and 3 bases at J, with 5 bases in the middle. The CDR3 is 12 residues long. Here the CDR3 reads CATSRVGNTIYF. The CDR3 nucleotides read TGTGCCACCAGCCGCGTTGGAAACACCATATATTTT.

This chain uses TRBV5-1 with TRBJ2-5, with TRBD2 matching 11 bases. This CDR3 has 15 residues. Germline V lookup: CDR1 SGHRS, CDR2 YFSETQ. J was trimmed by 2 bases and V by 0 bases; bases with no gene match: 0. The CDR3 spells CASSLASGGQETQYF. The DNA for the CDR3 is TGCGCCAGCAGCTTGGCTAGCGGGGGGCAAGAGACCCAGTACTTC.

V and J are TRBV2 and TRBJ2-1; 11 bases are a match to TRBD2. Germline V gene lookup returns CDR1 SNHLY and CDR2 FYNNEI. With V trimmed by 1 base and J by 4 bases, 0 bases remained unmatched. This CDR3 has 15 amino acids. CDR3 region: CASSEGLAGYNEQFF. The CDR3 region has the DNA TGTGCCAGCAGTGAAGGACTAGCGGGGTACAATGAGCAGTTCTTC.

The chain links TRBV24-1 to TRBJ2-5; maybe TRBD1 (5 bases). Germline assignment: CDR1 KGHDR and CDR2 SFDVKD. V lost 0 bases, J lost 0 bases, and 10 bases lay in between. The CDR3 loop spans 16 amino acids. This CDR3 reads CATSDLGAGHQETQYF. For the CDR3, the DNA is TGTGCCACCAGTGATTTGGGGGCAGGGCACCAAGAGACCCAGTACTTC.

The rearrangement links TRBV2 to TRBJ1-1; 10 nucleotides line up with TRBD1. The CDR3 loop spans 14 amino acids. Germline V gene sequence: CDR1 SNHLY, CDR2 FYNNEI. V was clipped by 6 bases and J by 4 bases; unmatched bases: 5. DNA of the CDR3: TGTGCCAGCAGGGGACAGGGGTTGGGCACTGAAGCTTTCTTT. Its protein product is CASRGQGLGTEAFF.

This chain connects TRBV5-6 to TRBJ2-2; possibly TRBD1 for D (6 bases). The germline CDR1 and CDR2 sequences are SGHDT and YYEEEE. The V gene lost 4 bases and the J gene lost 4 bases, with 14 bases spanning the gap. The CDR3 has 15 residues. This chain's CDR3 is CASSKRGSGTGELFF. The DNA for the CDR3 is TGTGCCAGCAGCAAAAGGGGGTCGGGCACCGGGGAGCTGTTTTTT.

The CDR3 protein is CASSLRSGTGYEQYF. The CDR3 nucleotides are TGTGCCAGCAGTTTACGTAGCGGGACTGGTTACGAGCAGTACTTC. This chain joins TRBV6-5 and TRBJ2-7, with 8 bases identical to TRBD2. Germline loops: CDR1 MNHEY, CDR2 SVGAGI. V dropped 4 bases and J dropped 4; count of bases not matched to a gene: 9. CDR3 length: 15 amino acids.

The chain couples TRBV18 to TRBJ1-2, with 7 positions matching TRBD1. CDR3 length: 14 amino acids. The V and J ends lost 5 bases and 10 bases, in that order; junction bases with no gene match: 13. Looked up from germline, CDR1 is KGHSH and CDR2 is LQKENI. CDR3 loop: CASSGPTGNDVYTF. DNA of the CDR3: TGTGCCAGCTCAGGGCCGACAGGGAATGACGTCTACACCTTC.

The chain uses TRBV11-2 and TRBJ2-7, with 10 bases identical to TRBD1. The CDR3 is 16 residues long. The J segment lost 0 bases and the V segment lost 5 bases, leaving 7 bases of the junction unmatched. Germline CDR1 SGHAT, CDR2 FQNNGV. DNA for the CDR3: TGTGCCAGCAGCCGTTCGGGACAGGGGATCTCCTACGAGCAGTACTTC. It is translated as CASSRSGQGISYEQYF.

A few counts support this clone. CDR3 region: CASSMGEYATDTQYF. The CDR3 DNA is TGTGCCAGTAGTATGGGAGAGTATGCCACAGATACGCAGTATTTT. This chain links TRBV19 with TRBJ2-3, with D perhaps matching TRBD2 (5 bases). Deletions cut 3 bases from V and 2 bases from J, with 12 bases between. There are 15 residues in the CDR3. Germline V lookup: CDR1 LNHDA, CDR2 SQIVND (reference sequence).

This clone has just a few counts. V usage is TRBV7-9 and J usage is TRBJ1-2, with D possibly being TRBD1 (5 bases). Germline lookup yields CDR1 SEHNR and CDR2 FQNEAQ (reference sequence). V was clipped by 5 bases and J by 6 bases, with 16 bases between them. The CDR3 is 14 residues long. This CDR3 is CASSVDGGVDGYTF. The CDR3 nucleotides read TGTGCCAGCAGCGTCGACGGGGGAGTGGATGGCTACACCTTC.

This chain connects TRBV28 to TRBJ1-3; maybe TRBD1 (6 bases). Deletions cut 6 bases from V and 5 bases from J, with 20 bases between. Germline V gene lookup returns CDR1 MDHEN and CDR2 SYDVKM. The CDR3 extends over 16 amino acids. The chain's CDR3 is CASRPTSTGLRNTIYF. The CDR3 region has the DNA TGTGCCAGCAGGCCAACTTCTACAGGGCTTAGAAACACCATATATTTT.

The V call is TRBV11-2, the J call TRBJ1-2; 7 bases map to TRBD1. Germline V gene data show CDR1 as SGHAT and CDR2 as FQNNGV. Trimming at V came to 5 bases and at J to 6 bases, leaving 15 bases not matched to a gene. The CDR3 has 16 amino acids. CDR3: CASSPQGNYIWDGYTF. CDR3 bases: TGTGCCAGCAGCCCACAGGGGAATTATATCTGGGATGGCTACACCTTC.